This T cell receptor (beta chain) was obtained from a study of STAT5B mutations in CD4+ large granular lymphocyte leukemia. This clone was observed a few times. Its antigen is undetermined. Findings and limits, study-wide: Compared with healthy controls (2/35), patient top clones favored TRBV06 (8/27).

Assay: immunoSEQ multiplex PCR; the TCRdb copy retains only in-frame clones and omits some. The sample consists of some 34,000 clones, roughly 76% of them appearing once. Per the germline V gene, CDR1 is MDHEN and CDR2 is SYDVKM. This CDR3 comprises 13 residues. The V gene lost 4 bases and the J gene lost 7 bases, with 13 bases spanning the gap. The clonotype was recovered from a human donor in good health. The sequencing sample was made of CD4+ T cells from blood buffy coats. The chain couples TRBV28 to TRBJ1-1, with D possibly TRBD1 on 5 matching bases. As DNA, the CDR3 is TGTGCCAGCAGTTCGGCTCCGGGGGGTGAAGCTTTCTTT. The encoded protein is CASSSAPGGEAFF.